These 7 T cell receptor beta chains came from one sample sequenced in a study of OX40 agonist ivuxolimab in advanced cancers. The data were produced by immunoSEQ multiplex PCR, yet TCRdb's version contains in-frame clones alone and is incomplete. The sample contains fewer than 40,000 clones, roughly 87% of which appear only once. The sample in question was CD4+ or CD8+ T cells sorted from blood, obtained in a trial of the OX40 agonist ivuxolimab. The receptors were sampled from an adult with an advanced solid tumor such as melanoma, head and neck, liver or kidney cancer.

V gene TRBV15 combines with J gene TRBJ2-7, with unresolved D. Germline assignment: CDR1 LNHNV and CDR2 YYDKDF (reference sequence). This CDR3 has 17 residues. The V end was cut by 3 bases, the J end by 3 bases, with 21 bases between. CDR3 region: CATSRKVAERVDYEQYF. In DNA, the CDR3 is TGTGCCACCAGCAGGAAAGTGGCAGAAAGGGTGGACTACGAGCAGTACTTC.

V and J are TRBV4-2 and TRBJ2-7, with D perhaps matching TRBD2 (5 bases). This CDR3 is 14 amino acids long. Trimming removed 1 base at V and 5 bases at J, with 12 bases between. Germline V gene data show CDR1 as LGHNA and CDR2 as YNFKEQ. The CDR3 reads CASSQGDSSNEQYF. DNA for the CDR3: TGTGCCAGCAGCCAAGGGGATTCTAGCAACGAGCAGTACTTC.

This clone was observed once. The J gene is TRBJ1-2, the V gene TRBV11-1; TRBD1 aligns across 7 bases. This CDR3 comprises 15 residues. CDR1 and CDR2 (germline): SGHAT, FQDESV (reference sequence). V was clipped by 5 bases and J by 0 bases; unmatched bases: 6. CDR3: CASSPGTAANYGYTF. The DNA of the CDR3 is TGTGCCAGCAGCCCTGGGACAGCGGCTAACTATGGCTACACCTTC.

The chain joins TRBV11-2 to TRBJ1-1; 7 bases fit TRBD1. J lost 11 bases, V lost 0 bases, and 3 bases had no gene match. Germline V gives CDR1 SGHAT, CDR2 FQNNGV. The CDR3 is made up of 12 amino acids. The CDR3 nucleotides read TGTGCCAGCAGCTTAGAGACAGGGCTGGCTTTCTTT. Translated, it gives CASSLETGLAFF.

The V and J genes are TRBV15 and TRBJ2-7; TRBD1 matches 10 bases. Trimming took 4 bases from V and 5 from J; bases not matched to a gene: 5. The CDR3 sequence is 14 residues long. Germline CDR1 is LNHNV and CDR2 is YYDKDF (reference sequence). DNA of the CDR3: TGTGCCACCAGCATAAGGACAGGGGGGAACGAGCAGTACTTC. Translating it yields CATSIRTGGNEQYF.

This CDR3 is CASTTDRGRDNEQFF. For the CDR3, the DNA is TGTGCCAGCACCACGGACAGGGGGCGAGACAATGAGCAGTTCTTC. The genes are TRBV27 and TRBJ2-1; 11 positions match TRBD1. V lost 7 bases to trimming and J lost 5 bases; unmatched junction nucleotides: 7. CDR1 and CDR2 (germline): MNHEY, SMNVEV (reference sequence). The CDR3 spans 15 residues.

This chain joins TRBV4-2 and TRBJ2-7; D is possibly TRBD1 or TRBD2 (6 bases each). Trimming left V 3 bases short and J 5 bases short, with 20 bases between. Germline loops: CDR1 LGHNA, CDR2 YNFKEQ. This CDR3 has 16 residues. The CDR3 sequence is CASSQIQGRERDEQYF. The CDR3 bases are TGTGCCAGCAGCCAGATCCAGGGGAGAGAGCGGGACGAGCAGTACTTC.